The 13 T cell receptor beta chains below come from one sample, sequenced in a study of blood T cells in healthy people across ages. Through a sample-barcoded 5' primer and a J-beta primer mix, a second PCR was run for roughly 6 to 11 cycles. TCRdb analysed the 5' RACE reads with MiXCR anew, one entry per CDR3 protein. The table lists approximately 850,000 distinct CDR3 sequences, approximately 44% of them singletons. Sequencing was carried out using blood. These receptor sequences come from a man in his 60s in good health.

This clonotype was counted once. CDR3 nucleotide sequence: TGCAGTGCTAGAATCGCGGGGGTTACCAGGTATACGCAGTATTTT. It translates to CSARIAGVTRYTQYF. The chain is built from TRBV20-1 and TRBJ2-3, with TRBD2 identical over 7 bases. With 2 bases clipped from V and 7 bases from J, the junction kept 12 bases outside the gene matches. Germline lookup yields CDR1 DFQATT and CDR2 SNEGSKA (reference sequence). The CDR3 is 15 amino acids.

The chain uses TRBV6-6 and TRBJ2-7; D uncertain. Trimming removed 11 bases from V and 7 bases from J, with 21 bases in between. Germline lookup yields CDR1 MNHNY and CDR2 SVGAGI (reference sequence). The CDR3 length is 13 residues. The CDR3 protein is CAGGTNSYNEQYF. The CDR3 region has the DNA TGTGCCGGCGGCACCAACTCCTACAATGAGCAGTACTTC.

V and J are TRBV2 and TRBJ2-1; either TRBD1 or TRBD2 may supply D (6 bases each). The germline V gene has CDR1 SNHLY and CDR2 FYNNEI. V lost 7 bases and J lost 1, with 14 bases in between. The CDR3 has 15 residues. CDR3 protein: CASMIEGGSYNEQFF. In DNA, the CDR3 is TGTGCCAGCATGATAGAGGGGGGATCCTACAATGAGCAGTTCTTC. The full variable domain, with the rest looked up from reference TRBV2 and TRBJ2-1, is EPEVTQTPSHQVTQMGQEVILRCVPISNHLYFYWYRQILGQKVEFLVSFYNNEISEKSEIFDDQFSVERPDGSNFTLKIRSTKLEDSAMYFCASMIEGGSYNEQFFGPGTRLTVL.

V gene TRBV6-1 combines with J gene TRBJ1-3; D is uncertain. Trimming removed 3 bases at V and 0 bases at J, with 12 bases between. The CDR3 has 16 amino acids. CDR1 and CDR2 (germline): MNHNS, SASEGT. The CDR3 bases are TGTGCCAGCAGTGACGCGGCACGCTCCTCTGGAAACACCATATATTTT. Its protein is CASSDAARSSGNTIYF.

This clonotype was found once. The chain links TRBV4-3 to TRBJ2-3; either TRBD1 or TRBD2 may fit D (6 bases each). CDR1 is LGHNA and CDR2 is YSLEER in the germline V gene. V was cut by 0 bases and J by 7 bases, with 8 bases left in between. The CDR3 length is 13 residues. The CDR3 DNA follows: TGCGCCAGCAGCCAAGACGGGGGCTATACGCAGTATTTT. Amino acid sequence: CASSQDGGYTQYF.

This clonotype was recorded many times. V gene TRBV7-2 combines with J gene TRBJ2-7; D gene ambiguous. V dropped 5 bases and J dropped 7 bases, with 12 bases sitting between them. The germline gives CDR1 SGHTA, CDR2 FQGNSA. The CDR3 has 12 residues. CDR3 bases: TGTGCCAGCAGCCTCCTAGGTGTAGAGCAGTACTTC. This encodes CASSLLGVEQYF.

The sample holds a few counts of this clonotype. The chain recombines TRBV20-1 with TRBJ2-4; D might be TRBD1 or TRBD2, each matching 5 bases. This CDR3 region has 16 residues. V was shortened by 5 bases and J by 3 bases, with 20 bases between the two germline ends. Germline V lookup: CDR1 DFQATT, CDR2 SNEGSKA (reference sequence). CDR3 nucleotide sequence: TGCAGTGCTCGACGCCGGGACCAGCACGTCAAAAACATTCAGTACTTC. Residues: CSARRRDQHVKNIQYF.

As to this clonotype: A read error may produce the germline difference seen at one junction end. The chain combines TRBV7-7 with TRBJ2-7; the D is unclear. The length of the CDR3 is 14 residues. CDR1 is SSHAT and CDR2 is FNYEAQ in the germline V gene (reference sequence). CDR3 DNA sequence: TGTGCTAGCAGCGAGACTCGGTCGTCCTACGAGCAGTACTTC. Its translation is CASSETRSSYEQYF. Supplemented by reference TRBV7-7 and TRBJ2-7, the full variable domain reads GAGVSQSPRYKVTKRGQDVTLRCDPISSHATLYWYQQALGQGPEFLTYFNYEAQPDKSGLPSDRFSAERPEGSISTLTIQRTEQRDSAMYRCASSETRSSYEQYFGPGTRLTVT.

The V call is TRBV27, the J call TRBJ1-2; D is perhaps TRBD1 (5 bases). The CDR3 has 13 amino acids. V was pared by 4 bases and J by 5 bases, with 11 bases between. CDR1 is MNHEY, CDR2 SMNVEV, per germline (reference sequence). The CDR3 here is CASSSVGRYGYTF. CDR3 in DNA: TGTGCCAGCAGTTCAGTGGGGCGGTATGGCTACACCTTC.

This clonotype occurred a few times. V is TRBV20-1 and J is TRBJ2-7; the D is unclear. There are 13 residues in the CDR3. Germline V gene sequence: CDR1 DFQATT, CDR2 SNEGSKA (reference sequence). V was trimmed by 1 base and J by 2 bases, leaving 9 bases between them. This chain's CDR3 is CSARVPNTYEQYF. CDR3 coding DNA: TGCAGTGCTAGAGTCCCGAACACCTACGAGCAGTACTTC.

The V call is TRBV20-1, the J call TRBJ2-7, with a tentative D call TRBD1 (6 bases). Between the trimmed V and J ends, which lost 2 bases and 2 bases, there was a span of 13 bases. CDR1 DFQATT and CDR2 SNEGSKA come from the germline V gene (reference sequence). The CDR3 has 14 amino acids. CDR3 sequence: CSARTTGSTYEQYF. The CDR3 bases are TGCAGTGCTAGAACGACAGGAAGTACCTACGAGCAGTACTTC.

This clonotype was counted many times. This rearrangement joins TRBV29-1 to TRBJ1-2; possibly TRBD1 for D (5 bases). Germline values: CDR1 SQVTM, CDR2 ANQGSEA. The CDR3 sequence is 12 residues long. The CDR3 sequence is CSTTEGNYGYTF. Written as DNA, the CDR3 is TGCAGTACGACAGAGGGTAACTATGGCTACACCTTC.

This clonotype was counted at least ten times. CDR3 in amino acids: CASSPTGQAAFF. CDR3 sequence (DNA): TGTGCCAGCAGCCCGACGGGACAGGCGGCTTTCTTT. V usage is TRBV7-9 and J usage is TRBJ1-1; 8 positions match TRBD1. From germline, CDR1 is SEHNR and CDR2 FQNEAQ (reference sequence). This CDR3 is built from 12 residues. Losses at the gene ends were 5 bases for V and 11 bases for J; bases not matched to a gene: 7.